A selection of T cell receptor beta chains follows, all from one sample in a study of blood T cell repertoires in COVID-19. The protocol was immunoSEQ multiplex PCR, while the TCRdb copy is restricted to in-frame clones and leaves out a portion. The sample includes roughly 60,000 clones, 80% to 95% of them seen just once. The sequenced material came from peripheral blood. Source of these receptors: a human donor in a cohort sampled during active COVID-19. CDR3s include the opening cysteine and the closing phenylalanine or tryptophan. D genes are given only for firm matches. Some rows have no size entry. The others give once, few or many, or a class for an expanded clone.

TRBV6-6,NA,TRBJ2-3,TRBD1,CASTDRDADTQYF,TGTGCCAGCACGGACAGGGACGCAGATACGCAGTATTTT
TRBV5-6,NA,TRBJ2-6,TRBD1,CASSLGQGSNVLTF,TGTGCCAGCAGCTTGGGACAGGGATCCAACGTCCTGACTTTC
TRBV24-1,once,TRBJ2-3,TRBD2,CATPLLAGGGTEQDTQYF,TGTGCCACCCCCCTACTAGCGGGAGGGGGGACAGAGCAAGATACGCAGTATTTT
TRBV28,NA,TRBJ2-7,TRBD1,CASSRGTGGYSEQYF,TGTGCCAGCAGTCGGGGGACAGGGGGCTACAGCGAGCAGTACTTC
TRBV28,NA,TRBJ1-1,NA,CASGPSVNTEAFF,TGTGCCAGCGGCCCTTCAGTGAACACTGAAGCTTTCTTT
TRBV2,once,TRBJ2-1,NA,CASSEEREFF,TGTGCCAGCAGTGAGGAGAGGGAGTTCTTC
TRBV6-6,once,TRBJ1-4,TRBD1,CASRTPDRGNEKLFF,TGTGCCAGCAGAACCCCCGACAGGGGGAATGAAAAACTGTTTTTT
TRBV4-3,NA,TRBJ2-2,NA,CASSPPGESGELFF,TGCGCCAGCAGCCCGCCAGGGGAATCCGGGGAGCTGTTTTTT
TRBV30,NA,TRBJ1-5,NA,CAWSPGYQPQHF,TGTGCCTGGAGTCCAGGGTATCAGCCCCAGCATTTT
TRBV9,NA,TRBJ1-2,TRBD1,CASSARLGQGFNYGYTF,TGTGCCAGCAGCGCGCGCCTGGGACAGGGGTTTAACTATGGCTACACCTTC
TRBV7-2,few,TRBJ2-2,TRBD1,CASSLQGAIPGELFF,TGTGCCAGCAGCTTACAGGGGGCTATCCCCGGGGAGCTGTTTTTT
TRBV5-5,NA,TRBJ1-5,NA,CASSLEQGKQPQHF,TGTGCCAGCAGCTTGGAACAGGGAAAACAGCCCCAGCATTTT
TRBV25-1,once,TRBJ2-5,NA,CASSGAKTQYF,TGTGCCAGCAGTGGGGCGAAGACCCAGTACTTC
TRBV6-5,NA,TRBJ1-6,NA,CGGARDLGNSPLHF,TGTGGTGGGGCCCGCGACCTTGGGAATTCACCCCTCCACTTT
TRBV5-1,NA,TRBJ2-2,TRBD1,CASSLRQGNTGELFF,TGCGCCAGCAGCTTGAGACAGGGGAACACCGGGGAGCTGTTTTTT
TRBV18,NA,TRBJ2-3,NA,CASSPREAQGFSDTQYF,TGTGCCAGCTCACCACGGGAGGCGCAGGGCTTCTCAGATACGCAGTATTTT
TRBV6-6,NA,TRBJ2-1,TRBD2,CASSGTTREQFF,TGTGCCAGCAGCGGGACTACGAGGGAGCAGTTCTTC
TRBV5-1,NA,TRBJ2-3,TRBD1,CASSYDDAGGDTQYF,TGCGCCAGCAGCTACGACGATGCAGGGGGAGATACGCAGTATTTT
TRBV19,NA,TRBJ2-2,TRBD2,CASRQPPGLVGTGELFF,TGTGCCAGTAGGCAACCCCCAGGACTAGTAGGCACCGGGGAGCTGTTTTTT
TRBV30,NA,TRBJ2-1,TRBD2,CAWSVGAGERNEQFF,TGTGCCTGGAGTGTTGGCGCGGGAGAACGCAATGAGCAGTTCTTC
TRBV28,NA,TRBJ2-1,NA,CASSVNRALNLMQQFF,TGTGCCAGCAGTGTAAACAGGGCCCTAAACCTCATGCAGCAGTTCTTC
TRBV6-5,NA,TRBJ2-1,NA,CASRLIQGDEQFF,TGTGCCAGCAGGTTGATACAGGGCGATGAGCAGTTCTTC
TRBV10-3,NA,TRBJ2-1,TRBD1,CATQSGGQGINEQFF,TGTGCCACACAATCGGGGGGACAGGGTATAAATGAGCAGTTCTTC
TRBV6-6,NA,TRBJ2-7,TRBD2,CASRGLSGGSSYEQYF,TGTGCCAGCAGGGGTCTTAGCGGGGGGAGCTCCTACGAGCAGTACTTC
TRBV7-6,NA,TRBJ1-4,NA,CASSLGMGRVATNEKLFF,TGTGCCAGCAGCTTAGGGATGGGGAGAGTTGCAACTAATGAAAAACTGTTTTTT
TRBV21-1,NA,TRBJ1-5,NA,CASGTGGDNQPQHF,TGTGCCAGCGGTACAGGGGGAGACAATCAGCCCCAGCATTTT
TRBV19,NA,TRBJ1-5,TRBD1,CASSIGQGGRLRQPQHF,TGTGCCAGTAGTATCGGACAGGGGGGTAGACTCAGACAGCCCCAGCATTTT
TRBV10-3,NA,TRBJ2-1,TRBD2,CAIKGSRGELDEQFF,TGTGCCATCAAAGGTAGCCGGGGGGAATTGGATGAGCAGTTCTTC
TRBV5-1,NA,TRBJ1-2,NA,CASSLAPEALGGYTF,TGCGCCAGCAGCTTGGCCCCGGAAGCTTTGGGCGGCTACACCTTC
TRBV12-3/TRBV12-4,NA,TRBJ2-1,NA,CASIDRAGNEQFF,TGTGCCAGCATCGATCGAGCGGGCAATGAGCAGTTCTTC
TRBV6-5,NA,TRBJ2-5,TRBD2,CASSYTAGGGQETQYF,TGTGCCAGCAGTTATACGGCGGGAGGGGGCCAAGAGACCCAGTACTTC
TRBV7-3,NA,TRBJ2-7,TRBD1,CASSLTGSGTYEQYF,TGTGCCAGCAGCTTGACAGGGTCGGGGACCTACGAGCAGTACTTC